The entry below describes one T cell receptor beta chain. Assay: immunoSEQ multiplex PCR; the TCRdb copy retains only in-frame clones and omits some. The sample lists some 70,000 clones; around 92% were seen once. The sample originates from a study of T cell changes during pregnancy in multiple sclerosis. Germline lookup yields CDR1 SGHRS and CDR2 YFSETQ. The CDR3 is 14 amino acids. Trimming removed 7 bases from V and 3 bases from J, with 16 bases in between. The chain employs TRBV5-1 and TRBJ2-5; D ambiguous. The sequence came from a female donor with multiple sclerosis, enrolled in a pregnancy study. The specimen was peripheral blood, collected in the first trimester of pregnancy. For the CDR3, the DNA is TGCGCCAGCTCCCCTTTAAAGCCGGAAGAGACCCAGTACTTC. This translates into CASSPLKPEETQYF.